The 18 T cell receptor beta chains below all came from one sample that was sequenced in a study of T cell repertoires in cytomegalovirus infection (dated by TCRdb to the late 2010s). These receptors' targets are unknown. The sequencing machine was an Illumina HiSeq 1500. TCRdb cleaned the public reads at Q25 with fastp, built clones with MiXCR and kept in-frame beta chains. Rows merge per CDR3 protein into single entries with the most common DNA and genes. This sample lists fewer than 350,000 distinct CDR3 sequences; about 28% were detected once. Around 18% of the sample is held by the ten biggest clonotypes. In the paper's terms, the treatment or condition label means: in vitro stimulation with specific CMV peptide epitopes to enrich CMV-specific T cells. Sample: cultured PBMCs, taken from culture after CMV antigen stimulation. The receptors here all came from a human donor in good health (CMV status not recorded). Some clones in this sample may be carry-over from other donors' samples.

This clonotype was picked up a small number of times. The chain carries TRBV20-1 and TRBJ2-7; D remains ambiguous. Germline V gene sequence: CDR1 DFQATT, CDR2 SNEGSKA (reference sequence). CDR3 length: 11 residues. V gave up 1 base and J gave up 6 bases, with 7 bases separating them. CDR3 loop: CSARGTVEQYF. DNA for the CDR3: TGCAGTGCTAGAGGGACGGTCGAGCAGTACTTC.

The CDR3 DNA reads as TGTGCCAGCAGTTTAATCGGACTCGAAGCTTTCTTT. Protein: CASSLIGLEAFF. The chain couples TRBV28 to TRBJ1-1; D unresolved. Germline V gene lookup returns CDR1 MDHEN and CDR2 SYDVKM. V lost 2 bases and J lost 8, with 9 bases in between. This CDR3 has 12 residues.

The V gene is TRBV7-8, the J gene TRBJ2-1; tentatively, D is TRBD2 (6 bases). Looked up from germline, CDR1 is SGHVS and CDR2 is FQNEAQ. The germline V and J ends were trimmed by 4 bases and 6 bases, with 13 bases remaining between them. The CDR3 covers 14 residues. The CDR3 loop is CASSYPDGSNEQFF. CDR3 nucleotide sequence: TGTGCCAGCAGCTATCCGGACGGGAGCAATGAGCAGTTCTTC.

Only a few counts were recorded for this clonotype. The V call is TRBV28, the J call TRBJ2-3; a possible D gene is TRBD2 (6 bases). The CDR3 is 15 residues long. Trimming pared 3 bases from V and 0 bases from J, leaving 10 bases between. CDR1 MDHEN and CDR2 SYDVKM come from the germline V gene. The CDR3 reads CASSFAGRSTDTQYF. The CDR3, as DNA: TGTGCCAGCAGTTTCGCGGGAAGGAGCACAGATACGCAGTATTTT.

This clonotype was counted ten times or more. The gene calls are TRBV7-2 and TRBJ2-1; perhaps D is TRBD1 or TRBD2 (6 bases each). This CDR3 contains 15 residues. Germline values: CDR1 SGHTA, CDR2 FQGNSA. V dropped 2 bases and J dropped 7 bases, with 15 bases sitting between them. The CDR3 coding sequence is TGTGCCAGCAGCTTACAACAGGGAGGTAGGAATGAGCAGTTCTTC. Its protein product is CASSLQQGGRNEQFF.

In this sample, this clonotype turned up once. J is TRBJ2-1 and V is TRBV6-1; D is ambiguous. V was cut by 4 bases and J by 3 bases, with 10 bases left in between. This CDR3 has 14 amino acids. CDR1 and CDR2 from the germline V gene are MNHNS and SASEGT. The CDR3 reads CASSGSGFYNEQFF. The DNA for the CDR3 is TGTGCCAGCAGTGGGAGTGGGTTCTACAATGAGCAGTTCTTC.

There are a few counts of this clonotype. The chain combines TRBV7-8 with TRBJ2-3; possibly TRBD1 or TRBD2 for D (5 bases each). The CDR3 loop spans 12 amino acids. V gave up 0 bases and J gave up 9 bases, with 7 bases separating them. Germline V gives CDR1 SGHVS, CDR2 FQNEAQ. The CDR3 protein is CASSLAEGTQYF. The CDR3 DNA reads TGTGCCAGCAGCTTAGCAGAGGGGACGCAGTATTTT.

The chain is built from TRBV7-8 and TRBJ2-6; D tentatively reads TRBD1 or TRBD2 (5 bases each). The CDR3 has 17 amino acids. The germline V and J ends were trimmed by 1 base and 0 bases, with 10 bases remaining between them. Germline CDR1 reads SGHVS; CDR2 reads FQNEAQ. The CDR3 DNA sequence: TGTGCCAGCAGCTTAGGGTGGGGGAACTCTGGGGCCAACGTCCTGACTTTC. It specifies CASSLGWGNSGANVLTF. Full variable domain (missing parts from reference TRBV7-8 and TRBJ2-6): GAGVSQSPRYKVAKRGQDVALRCDPISGHVSLFWYQQALGQGPEFLTYFQNEAQLDKSGLPSDRFFAERPEGSVSTLKIQRTQQEDSAVYLCASSLGWGNSGANVLTFGAGSRLTVL.

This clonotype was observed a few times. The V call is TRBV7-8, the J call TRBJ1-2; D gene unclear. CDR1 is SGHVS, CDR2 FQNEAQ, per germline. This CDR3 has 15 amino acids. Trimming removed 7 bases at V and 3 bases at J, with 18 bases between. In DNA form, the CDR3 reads TGTGCCAGCACCCTTAGCTTATTCAGTGACTATGGCTACACCTTC. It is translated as CASTLSLFSDYGYTF.

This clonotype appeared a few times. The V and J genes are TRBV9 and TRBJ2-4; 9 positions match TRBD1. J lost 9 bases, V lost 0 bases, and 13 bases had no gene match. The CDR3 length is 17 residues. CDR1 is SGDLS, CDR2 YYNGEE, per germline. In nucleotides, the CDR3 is TGTGCCAGCAGCGTAGGTATTGGGACAGGGAAGGGTGGCATTCAGTACTTC. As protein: CASSVGIGTGKGGIQYF. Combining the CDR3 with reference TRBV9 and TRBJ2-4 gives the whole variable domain DSGVTQTPKHLITATGQRVTLRCSPRSGDLSVYWYQQSLDQGLQFLIQYYNGEERAKGNILERFSAQQFPDLHSELNLSSLELGDSALYFCASSVGIGTGKGGIQYFGAGTRLSVL.

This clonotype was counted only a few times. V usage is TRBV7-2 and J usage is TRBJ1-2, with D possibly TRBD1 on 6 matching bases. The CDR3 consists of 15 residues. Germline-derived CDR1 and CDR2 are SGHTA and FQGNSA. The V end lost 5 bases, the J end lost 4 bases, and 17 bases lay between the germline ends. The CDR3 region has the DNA TGTGCCAGCAGCCCTCAAAGGACAGAATTCTATGGCTACACCTTC. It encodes CASSPQRTEFYGYTF.

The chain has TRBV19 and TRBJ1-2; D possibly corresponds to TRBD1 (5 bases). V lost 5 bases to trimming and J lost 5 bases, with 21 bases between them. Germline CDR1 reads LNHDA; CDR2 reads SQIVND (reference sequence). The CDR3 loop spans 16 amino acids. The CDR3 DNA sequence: TGTGCCAGTAGTGCGACTCCCAGGAGGGACGGTTATGGCTACACCTTC. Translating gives CASSATPRRDGYGYTF.

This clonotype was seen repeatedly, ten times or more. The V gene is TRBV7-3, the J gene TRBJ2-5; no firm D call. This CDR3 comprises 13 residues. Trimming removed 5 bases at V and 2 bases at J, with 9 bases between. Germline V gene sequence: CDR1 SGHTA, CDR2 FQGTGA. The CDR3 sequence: CASSQELQETQYF. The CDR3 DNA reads TGTGCCAGCAGCCAAGAACTGCAAGAGACCCAGTACTTC.

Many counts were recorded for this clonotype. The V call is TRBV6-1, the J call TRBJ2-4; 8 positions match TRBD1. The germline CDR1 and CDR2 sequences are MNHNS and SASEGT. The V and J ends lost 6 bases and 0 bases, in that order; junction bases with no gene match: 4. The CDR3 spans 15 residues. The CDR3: CASSRTGLAKNIQYF. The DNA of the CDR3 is TGTGCCAGCAGCAGGACAGGGTTAGCCAAAAACATTCAGTACTTC.

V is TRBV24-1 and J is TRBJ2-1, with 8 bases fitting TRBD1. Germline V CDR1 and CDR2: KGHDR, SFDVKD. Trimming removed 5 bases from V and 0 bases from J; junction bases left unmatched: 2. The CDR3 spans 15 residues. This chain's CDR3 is CATSVTGGSYNEQFF. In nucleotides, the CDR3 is TGTGCCACCAGTGTCACAGGGGGCTCCTACAATGAGCAGTTCTTC.

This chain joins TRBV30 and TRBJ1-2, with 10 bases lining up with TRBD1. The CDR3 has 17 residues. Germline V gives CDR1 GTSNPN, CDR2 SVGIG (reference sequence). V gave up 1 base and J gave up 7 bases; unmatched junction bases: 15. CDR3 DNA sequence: TGTGCCTGGAGTGACCCGACGAGGACAGGGGGTGACGGTGGCTACACCTTC. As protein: CAWSDPTRTGGDGGYTF.

The CDR3 loop is CASSGSTGPYEQYF. In DNA, the CDR3 is TGTGCCAGCAGTGGGTCGACAGGTCCCTACGAGCAGTACTTC. The genes are TRBV6-6 and TRBJ2-7, with D possibly being TRBD1 (6 bases). Looked up from germline, CDR1 is MNHNY and CDR2 is SVGAGI (reference sequence). The V end lost 5 bases, the J end lost 2 bases, and 13 bases lay between the germline ends. The CDR3 has 14 amino acids.

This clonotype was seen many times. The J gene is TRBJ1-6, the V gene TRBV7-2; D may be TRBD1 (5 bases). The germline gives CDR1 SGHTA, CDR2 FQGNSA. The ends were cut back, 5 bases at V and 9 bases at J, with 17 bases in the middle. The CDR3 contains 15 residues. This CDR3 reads CASSRVGGWGSPLHF. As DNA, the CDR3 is TGTGCCAGCAGCCGGGTGGGGGGGTGGGGTTCACCCCTCCACTTT.